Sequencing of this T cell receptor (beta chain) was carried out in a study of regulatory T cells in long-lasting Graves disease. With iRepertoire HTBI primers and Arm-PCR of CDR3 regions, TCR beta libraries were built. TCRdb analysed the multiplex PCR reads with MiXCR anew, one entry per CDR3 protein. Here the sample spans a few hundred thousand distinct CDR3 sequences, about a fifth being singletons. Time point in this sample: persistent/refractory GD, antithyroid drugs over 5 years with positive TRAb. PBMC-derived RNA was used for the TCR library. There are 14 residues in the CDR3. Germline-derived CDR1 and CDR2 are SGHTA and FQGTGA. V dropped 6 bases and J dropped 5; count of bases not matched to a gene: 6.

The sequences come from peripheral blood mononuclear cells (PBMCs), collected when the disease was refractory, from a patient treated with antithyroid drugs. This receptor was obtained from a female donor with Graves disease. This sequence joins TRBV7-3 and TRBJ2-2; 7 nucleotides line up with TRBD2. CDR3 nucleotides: TGTGCCAGCAGGGTTCAGCGGGAAACCGGGGAGCTGTTTTTT. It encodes CASRVQRETGELFF.